This T cell receptor beta chain was documented in a study of blood T cell repertoires in COVID-19. About the study: Whether acute or convalescent, the COVID-19 samples came from the United States, Italy and Spain. In each case, the material was cDNA or gDNA derived from T cells, B-cell-depleted T cells, or PBMCs.

Looked up from germline, CDR1 is SGHRS and CDR2 is YFSETQ. This CDR3 has 15 amino acids. V lost 0 bases, J lost 1 base, and 10 bases lay in between. Only in-frame clones appear in the TCRdb table, and some are missing; sequencing was by immunoSEQ multiplex PCR. The sample comprises over 120,000 clones, less than 80% of which are singletons, and 3.5% to 5% rests with the top ten. Sequenced input: peripheral blood. The J gene is TRBJ1-1, the V gene TRBV5-1, with a weak D call TRBD1 (6 bases). The clonotype was recovered from a woman aged 80 or older with active or convalescent COVID-19. CDR3 in amino acids: CASSLGTGRNTEAFF. The CDR3 DNA reads TGCGCCAGCAGCTTGGGTACAGGGAGGAACACTGAAGCTTTCTTT.